The clone carrying this T cell receptor (beta chain) has at least ten counts. Its antigen is still unknown. Looked up from germline, CDR1 is SEHNR and CDR2 is FQNEAQ (reference sequence). Trimming cost V 1 base and J 4 bases; bases outside gene matches: 5. CDR3 length: 15 residues. The entire patient cohort was treatment-naive prior to thyroid surgery. TCRdb re-called the PCR reads via MiXCR. This table holds around 19,000 clones, over 9% found once. The data stem from a study of metastatic and nonmetastatic thyroid tumors. Study observations and caveats: A significant increase in TCR beta diversity was reportedly seen in malignant thyroid tumors relative to benign nodules, in blood and tumor.

Sequencing was performed on blood. This receptor was obtained from a female donor with papillary thyroid cancer or a benign thyroid nodule (not recorded which). Some clones in this sample may be carry-over from other donors' samples. The V and J genes are TRBV7-9 and TRBJ2-3; 7 bases align to TRBD2. As DNA, the CDR3 is TGTGCCAGCAGCTTAGTTGGGAGGGAGTCAGATACGCAGTATTTT. Translation gives CASSLVGRESDTQYF.